This T cell receptor beta chain comes out of a study of blood T cells in healthy people across ages. About the study: About one barcoded beta molecule per two T cells was the capture yield of template switching.

Study-level results: Long-lived donors exceeded aged donors in naive CD4+ cells and diversity.

To note about this clonotype: The antigen is unknown.

Every participating donor contributed around 9.5 milliliters of peripheral blood through a draw. A sample-barcoded 5' primer and a J-beta primer mix were used in a second PCR of about 7 to 12 cycles. In TCRdb, the 5' RACE reads were re-called with MiXCR into one record per CDR3 protein. The table includes about 670,000 distinct CDR3 sequences, 52% detected once. The sequence came from a woman older than 75 in good health. The sequenced sample consisted of blood.

The CDR3 nucleotides are TGTGCCAGCAGCTTAATAGGGTGGGGGCGCAATGAGCAGTTCTTC. Its translation is CASSLIGWGRNEQFF. This chain joins TRBV7-2 and TRBJ2-1, with D perhaps TRBD1 (6 bases). The CDR3 length is 15 residues. The germline gives CDR1 SGHTA, CDR2 FQGNSA. V was shortened by 2 bases and J by 6 bases, with 14 bases between the two germline ends.